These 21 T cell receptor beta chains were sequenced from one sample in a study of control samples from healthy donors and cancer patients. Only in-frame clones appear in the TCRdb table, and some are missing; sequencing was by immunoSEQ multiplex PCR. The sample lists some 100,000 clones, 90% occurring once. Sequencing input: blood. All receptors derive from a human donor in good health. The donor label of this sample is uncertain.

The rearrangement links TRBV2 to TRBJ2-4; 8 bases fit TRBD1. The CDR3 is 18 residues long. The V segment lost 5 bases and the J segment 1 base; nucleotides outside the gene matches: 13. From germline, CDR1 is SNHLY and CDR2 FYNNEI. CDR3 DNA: TGTGCCAGCAGTTCCGGGACAGGTGCCATGGGGGCCAAAAACATTCAGTACTTC. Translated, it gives CASSSGTGAMGAKNIQYF.

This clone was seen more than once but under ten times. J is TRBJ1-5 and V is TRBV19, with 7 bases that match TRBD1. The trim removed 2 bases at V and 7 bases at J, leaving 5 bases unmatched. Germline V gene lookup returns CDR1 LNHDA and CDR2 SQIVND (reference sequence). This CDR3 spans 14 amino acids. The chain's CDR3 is CASSIRQGGQPQHF. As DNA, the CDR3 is TGTGCCAGTAGTATAAGACAGGGCGGGCAGCCCCAGCATTTT.

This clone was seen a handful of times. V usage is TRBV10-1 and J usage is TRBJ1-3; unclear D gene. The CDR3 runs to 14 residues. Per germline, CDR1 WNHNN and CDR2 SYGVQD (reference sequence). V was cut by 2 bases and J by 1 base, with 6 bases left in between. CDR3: CASSEQFSGNTIYF. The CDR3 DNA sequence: TGCGCCAGCAGTGAGCAGTTTTCTGGAAACACCATATATTTT.

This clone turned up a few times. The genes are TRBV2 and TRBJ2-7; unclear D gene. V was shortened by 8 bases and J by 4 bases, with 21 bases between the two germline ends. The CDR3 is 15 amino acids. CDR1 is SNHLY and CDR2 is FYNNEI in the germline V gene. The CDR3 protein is CASHIPTPSYYEQYF. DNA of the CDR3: TGTGCCAGCCATATTCCGACCCCATCCTATTACGAGCAGTACTTC.

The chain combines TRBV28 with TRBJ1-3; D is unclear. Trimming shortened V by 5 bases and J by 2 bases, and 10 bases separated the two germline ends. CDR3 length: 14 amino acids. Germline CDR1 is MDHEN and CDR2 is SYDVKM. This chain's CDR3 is CASSVGFAGNTIYF. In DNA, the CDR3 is TGTGCCAGCAGTGTGGGTTTCGCTGGAAACACCATATATTTT.

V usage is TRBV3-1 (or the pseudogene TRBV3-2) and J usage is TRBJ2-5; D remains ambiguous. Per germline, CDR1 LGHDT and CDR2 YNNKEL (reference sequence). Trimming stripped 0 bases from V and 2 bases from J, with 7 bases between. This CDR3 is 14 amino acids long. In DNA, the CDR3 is TGTGCCAGCAGCCAAGATAACAGTCAAGAGACCCAGTACTTC. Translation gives CASSQDNSQETQYF.

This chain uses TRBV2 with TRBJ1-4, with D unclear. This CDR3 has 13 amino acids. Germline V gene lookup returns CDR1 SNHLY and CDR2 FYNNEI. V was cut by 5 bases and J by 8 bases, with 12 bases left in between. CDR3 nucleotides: TGTGCCAGCAGTATCTGGGGTAGGGAAAAACTGTTTTTT. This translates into CASSIWGREKLFF.

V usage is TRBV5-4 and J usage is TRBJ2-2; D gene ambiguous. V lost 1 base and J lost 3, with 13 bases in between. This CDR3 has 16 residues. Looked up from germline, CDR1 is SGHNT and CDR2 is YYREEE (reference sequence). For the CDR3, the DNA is TGTGCCAGCAGCTTGAAGAACCAAGCAGACACCGGGGAGCTGTTTTTT. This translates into CASSLKNQADTGELFF.

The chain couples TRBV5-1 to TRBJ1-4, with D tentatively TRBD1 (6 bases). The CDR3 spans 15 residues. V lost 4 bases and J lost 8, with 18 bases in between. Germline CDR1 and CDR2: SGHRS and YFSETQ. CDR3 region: CASSQVSGTTEKLFF. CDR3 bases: TGCGCCAGCAGCCAGGTATCGGGGACAACCGAAAAACTGTTTTTT.

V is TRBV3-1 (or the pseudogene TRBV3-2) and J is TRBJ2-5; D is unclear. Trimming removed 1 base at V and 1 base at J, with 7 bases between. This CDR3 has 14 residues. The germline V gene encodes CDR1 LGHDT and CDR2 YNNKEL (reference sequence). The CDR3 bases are TGTGCCAGCAGCCAAGGCACAGCCCAAGAGACCCAGTACTTC. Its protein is CASSQGTAQETQYF.

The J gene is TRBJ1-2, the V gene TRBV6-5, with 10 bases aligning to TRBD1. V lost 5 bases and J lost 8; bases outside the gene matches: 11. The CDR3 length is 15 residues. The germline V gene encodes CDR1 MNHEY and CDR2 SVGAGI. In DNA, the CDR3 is TGTGCCAGCAGTCACCGCGGGACAGGGGTTAAGGGCTACACCTTC. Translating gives CASSHRGTGVKGYTF.

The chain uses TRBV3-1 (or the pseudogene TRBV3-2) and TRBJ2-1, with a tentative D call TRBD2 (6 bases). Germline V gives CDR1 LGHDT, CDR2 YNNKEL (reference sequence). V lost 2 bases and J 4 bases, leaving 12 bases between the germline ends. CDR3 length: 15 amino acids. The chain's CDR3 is CASSQCRLVYNEQFF. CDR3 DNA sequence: TGTGCCAGCAGCCAATGTAGACTAGTTTACAATGAGCAGTTCTTC.

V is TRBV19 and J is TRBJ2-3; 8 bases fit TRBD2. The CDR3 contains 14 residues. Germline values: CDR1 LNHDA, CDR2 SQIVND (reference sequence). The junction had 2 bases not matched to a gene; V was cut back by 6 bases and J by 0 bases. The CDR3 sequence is CASSGGASTDTQYF. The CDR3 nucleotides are TGTGCCAGTAGCGGGGGGGCTAGCACAGATACGCAGTATTTT.

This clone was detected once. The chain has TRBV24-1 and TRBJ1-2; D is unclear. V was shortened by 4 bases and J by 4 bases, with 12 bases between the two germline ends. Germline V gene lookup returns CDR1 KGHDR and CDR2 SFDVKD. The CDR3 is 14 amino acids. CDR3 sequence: CATSDPSASYGYTF. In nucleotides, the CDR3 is TGTGCCACCAGTGACCCTTCAGCTAGCTATGGCTACACCTTC.

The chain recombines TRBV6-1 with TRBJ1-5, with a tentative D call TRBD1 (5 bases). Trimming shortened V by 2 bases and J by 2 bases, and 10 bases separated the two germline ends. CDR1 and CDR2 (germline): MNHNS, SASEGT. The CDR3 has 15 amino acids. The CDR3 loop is CASSEWGVGNQPQHF. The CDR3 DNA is TGTGCCAGCAGTGAATGGGGGGTAGGCAATCAGCCCCAGCATTTT.

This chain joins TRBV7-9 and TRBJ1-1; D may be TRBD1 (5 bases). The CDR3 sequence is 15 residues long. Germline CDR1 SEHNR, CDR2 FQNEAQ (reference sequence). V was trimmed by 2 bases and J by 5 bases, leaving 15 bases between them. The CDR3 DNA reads TGTGCCAGCAGCTTATTGGGTGGCGCAGGGACTGAAGCTTTCTTT. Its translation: CASSLLGGAGTEAFF.

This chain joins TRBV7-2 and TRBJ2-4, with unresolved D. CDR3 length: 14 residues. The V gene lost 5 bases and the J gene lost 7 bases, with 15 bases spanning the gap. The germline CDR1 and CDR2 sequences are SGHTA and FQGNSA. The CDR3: CASSPSSNQNIQYF. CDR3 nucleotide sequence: TGTGCCAGCAGCCCCTCTTCAAATCAGAACATTCAGTACTTC.

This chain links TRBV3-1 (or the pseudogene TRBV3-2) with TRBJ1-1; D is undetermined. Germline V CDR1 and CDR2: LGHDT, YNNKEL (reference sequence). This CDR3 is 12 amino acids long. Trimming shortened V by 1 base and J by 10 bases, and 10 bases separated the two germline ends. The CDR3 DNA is TGTGCCAGCAGCCAAGTGAACAGCAGAGCTTTCTTT. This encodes CASSQVNSRAFF.

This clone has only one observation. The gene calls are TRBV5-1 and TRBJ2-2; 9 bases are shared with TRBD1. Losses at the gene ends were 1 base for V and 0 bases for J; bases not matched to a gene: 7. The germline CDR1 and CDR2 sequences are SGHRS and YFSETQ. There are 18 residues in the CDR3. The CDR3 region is CASSLYWGQGPNTGELFF. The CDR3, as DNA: TGCGCCAGCAGCTTGTACTGGGGACAGGGTCCGAACACCGGGGAGCTGTTTTTT.

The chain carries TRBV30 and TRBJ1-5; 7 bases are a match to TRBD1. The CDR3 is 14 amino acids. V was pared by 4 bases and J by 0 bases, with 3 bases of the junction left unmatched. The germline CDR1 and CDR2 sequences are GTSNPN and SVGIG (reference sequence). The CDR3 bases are TGTGCCTGGAAAACAGGGGCTAGCAATCAGCCCCAGCATTTT. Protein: CAWKTGASNQPQHF.

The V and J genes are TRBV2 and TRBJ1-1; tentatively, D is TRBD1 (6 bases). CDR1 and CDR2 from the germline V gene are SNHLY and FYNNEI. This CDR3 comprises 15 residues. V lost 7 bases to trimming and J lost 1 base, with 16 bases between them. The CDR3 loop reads CASIGGAFGNTEAFF. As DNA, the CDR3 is TGTGCCAGCATTGGGGGGGCGTTTGGGAACACTGAAGCTTTCTTT.